This TCR beta chain originates from a study of blood T cell repertoires in COVID-19. Study overall: Specimens from acute and convalescent COVID-19 originated in the United States, Italy and Spain. PBMCs, B-cell-depleted T cells, or T cells were the source of the cDNA or gDNA that made up the material.

The authors' processing: Amplified reference gene primers provided the basis for estimating nucleated cell counts. Sequenced by immunoSEQ multiplex PCR; TCRdb stores in-frame clones only, minus some. V and J calls and clone size are those listed in that table; D and trimming were worked out from the DNA. The sample contains 110,000 or so clones, about 87% of which appear only once. V was cut by 4 bases and J by 0 bases, with 12 bases left in between. This CDR3 is 15 amino acids long. Germline V gene lookup returns CDR1 MNHEY and CDR2 SVGEGT. Sample: peripheral blood. The chain employs TRBV6-2 or TRBV6-3 and TRBJ1-1; D not resolved. The TCR was taken from a human donor in a cohort sampled during active COVID-19. DNA of the CDR3: TGTGCCAGCAGTTGGAGACCCGCTCTGAACACTGAAGCTTTCTTT. Translating gives CASSWRPALNTEAFF.